This entry concerns a single T cell receptor (beta chain). Its antigen is undetermined. Sequencing was performed with immunoSEQ multiplex PCR; in TCRdb, only in-frame clones are kept and a portion is missing. The repertoire consists of tens of thousands of clones, with 86% occurring once and the leading ten covering about 25%. The entry originates in a study of OX40 agonist ivuxolimab in advanced cancers. In the study overall: A partial response was reached by three patients: one with hepatocellular carcinoma and two with cutaneous melanoma.

Study observations and caveats: Clonal expansion was among the lowest in partial responders at 0.1-3.0 mg/kg, especially CD8+.

Germline assignment: CDR1 MGHRA and CDR2 YSYEKL. This CDR3 has 16 amino acids. V lost 0 bases and J lost 4, with 16 bases in between. The chain recombines TRBV4-1 with TRBJ2-7; a weak D match, TRBD1 (5 bases). The sample here was CD4+ or CD8+ T cells sorted from blood, taken in a trial of the OX40 agonist ivuxolimab. This TCR was sampled from an adult with an advanced solid tumor such as melanoma, head and neck, liver or kidney cancer. CDR3 coding DNA: TGCGCCAGCAGCCAAGAGGGCAGGGCCTTCTGGTACGAGCAGTACTTC. Its protein product is CASSQEGRAFWYEQYF.